The 27 T cell receptor beta chains below come from one sample, sequenced in a study of long-term antiretroviral therapy in people with HIV. Version v3.0 of the immunoSEQ assay was performed at survey level. Method: immunoSEQ multiplex PCR; TCRdb's copy keeps in-frame clones and lacks some. Here the sample spans just under 20,000 clones, 65% to 80% being singletons. The sequencing here drew on unsorted PBMCs, taken 0.5 years before starting antiretroviral therapy. Source of these receptors: a man aged 18 to 35 with HIV.

The genes are TRBV4-3 and TRBJ2-7; 8 positions match TRBD1. Germline V gene sequence: CDR1 LGHNA, CDR2 YSLEER. V lost 2 bases to trimming and J lost 4 bases; unmatched junction nucleotides: 10. The CDR3 extends over 16 amino acids. The CDR3 here is CASSQNFRGPSYEQYF. CDR3 nucleotide sequence: TGCGCCAGCAGCCAAAACTTCAGGGGGCCATCGTACGAGCAGTACTTC.

The chain carries TRBV27 and TRBJ1-5; D remains unclear. Germline V gene data show CDR1 as MNHEY and CDR2 as SMNVEV (reference sequence). The V end lost 1 base, the J end lost 3 bases, and 4 bases lay between the germline ends. The CDR3 runs 13 residues. The CDR3, as DNA: TGTGCCAGCAGTTTATTTTCCAATCAGCCCCAGCATTTT. It yields the protein CASSLFSNQPQHF.

There are a few counts of this clone. The genes are TRBV4-1 and TRBJ1-1; D remains ambiguous. Trimming stripped 1 base from V and 0 bases from J, with 9 bases between. Germline lookup yields CDR1 MGHRA and CDR2 YSYEKL. The CDR3 spans 15 residues. The CDR3, as DNA: TGCGCCAGCAGCCAAGCGGGGAGAATGAACACTGAAGCTTTCTTT. This sequence encodes CASSQAGRMNTEAFF.

The V and J genes are TRBV7-2 and TRBJ1-2; possibly TRBD1 for D (5 bases). The V gene's germline CDR1 is SGHTA and CDR2 FQGNSA. V was trimmed by 10 bases and J by 8 bases, leaving 14 bases between them. The CDR3 loop spans 11 amino acids. The CDR3 spells CATNLGGGYTF. CDR3 nucleotides: TGTGCCACCAACCTGGGGGGGGGCTACACCTTC.

The table lists this clone with a count of one. The chain uses TRBV6-5 and TRBJ2-7, with D possibly TRBD1 on 6 matching bases. CDR3 size: 16 residues. Between the trimmed V and J ends, which lost 2 bases and 3 bases, there was a span of 17 bases. Looked up from germline, CDR1 is MNHEY and CDR2 is SVGAGI. The CDR3 nucleotides are TGTGCCAGCAGTTACCCGCCGGACAGAGAAGGCTACGAGCAGTACTTC. Translating it yields CASSYPPDREGYEQYF.

The count of this clone is one. The chain links TRBV6-1 to TRBJ1-3; the match to TRBD1 covers 7 bases. Germline trimming cut 2 bases from V and 4 bases from J; bases unmatched to any gene: 5. In germline, CDR1 is MNHNS, CDR2 SASEGT. This CDR3 comprises 15 residues. DNA for the CDR3: TGTGCCAGCAGTGAACAGACAGGGACGGGAAACACCATATATTTT. Its translation: CASSEQTGTGNTIYF.

The chain's CDR3 is CASSQSVELYGYTF. In DNA, the CDR3 is TGTGCCAGCAGCCAATCGGTGGAGCTCTATGGCTACACCTTC. This rearrangement joins TRBV16 to TRBJ1-2; D unclear. The V gene's germline CDR1 is KGHSY and CDR2 FQNENV. The V end lost 0 bases, the J end lost 4 bases, and 9 bases lay between the germline ends. This CDR3 has 14 residues.

This clone was detected a few times. The rearrangement joins TRBV14 to TRBJ1-2; 9 positions match TRBD1. The ends lost 3 bases at V and 5 bases at J; junction bases unmatched: 7. The germline V gene encodes CDR1 SGHDN and CDR2 FVKESK. The CDR3 is made up of 15 amino acids. Written as DNA, the CDR3 is TGTGCCAGCAGCCATGAGATGGGACAGGGTTATGGCTACACCTTC. This encodes CASSHEMGQGYGYTF.

This clone occurred a few times. The gene calls are TRBV27 and TRBJ2-7; D is perhaps TRBD2 (5 bases). Per germline, CDR1 MNHEY and CDR2 SMNVEV (reference sequence). V lost 2 bases to trimming and J lost 4 bases, with 15 bases between them. The CDR3 covers 15 residues. The chain's CDR3 is CASSLGGGGGYEQYF. The DNA for the CDR3 is TGTGCCAGCAGTTTAGGAGGAGGAGGTGGGTACGAGCAGTACTTC.

This chain uses TRBV15 with TRBJ2-1; 7 bases agree with TRBD1. The CDR3 length is 17 residues. Germline V lookup: CDR1 LNHNV, CDR2 YYDKDF (reference sequence). After removal of 0 bases from V and 9 bases from J, the junction contained 14 bases not matched to a gene. CDR3 in amino acids: CATSRDLEGARAGEQFF. In DNA form, the CDR3 reads TGTGCCACCAGCAGAGATCTAGAGGGGGCGCGGGCTGGTGAGCAGTTCTTC.

The chain uses TRBV25-1 and TRBJ1-4; D may be TRBD1 (5 bases). Germline CDR1 is MGHDK and CDR2 is SYGVNS. Deletions cut 3 bases from V and 11 bases from J, with 7 bases between. CDR3 length: 11 residues. CDR3 in amino acids: CASSDREKLFF. CDR3 DNA sequence: TGTGCCAGCAGTGACAGGGAGAAACTGTTTTTT.

The V gene is TRBV27, the J gene TRBJ2-5; 7 bases map to TRBD1. The V and J ends lost 2 bases and 3 bases, in that order; junction bases with no gene match: 9. CDR3 length equals 16 residues. Germline CDR1 is MNHEY and CDR2 is SMNVEV (reference sequence). CDR3 nucleotide sequence: TGTGCCAGCAGTTTAAAGGGGGCATTGTCCAAAGAGACCCAGTACTTC. Protein sequence: CASSLKGALSKETQYF.

The rearrangement uses TRBV7-9 and TRBJ1-1, with D possibly matching TRBD1 (6 bases). V gave up 5 bases and J gave up 4 bases, with 14 bases separating them. Looked up from germline, CDR1 is SEHNR and CDR2 is FQNEAQ (reference sequence). This CDR3 contains 14 residues. Here the CDR3 DNA reads TGTGCCAGCAGCCACAGGGACGGTACCACTGAAGCTTTCTTT. This sequence encodes CASSHRDGTTEAFF. Full variable domain (remainder filled in from reference TRBV7-9 and TRBJ1-1): DTGVSQNPRHKITKRGQNVTFRCDPISEHNRLYWYRQTLGQGPEFLTYFQNEAQLEKSRLLSDRFSAERPKGSFSTLEIQRTEQGDSAMYLCASSHRDGTTEAFFGQGTRLTVV.

The CDR3 region is CASSPGPAGVTQYF. CDR3 bases: TGTGCCAGCAGTCCCGGGCCGGCGGGTGTTACGCAGTATTTT. The rearrangement links TRBV6-5 to TRBJ2-3; D perhaps matches TRBD2 (5 bases). V was trimmed by 5 bases and J by 8 bases, leaving 17 bases between them. From germline, CDR1 is MNHEY and CDR2 SVGAGI. This CDR3 comprises 14 residues.

This chain connects TRBV25-1 to TRBJ2-1; D ambiguous. V was trimmed by 8 bases and J by 7 bases, leaving 12 bases between them. Looked up from germline, CDR1 is MGHDK and CDR2 is SYGVNS. CDR3 size: 12 residues. CDR3 nucleotides: TGTGCCAGCGGGGATCCCGTGAATGAGCAGTTCTTC. Its protein is CASGDPVNEQFF.

The chain couples TRBV27 to TRBJ1-5; 8 nucleotides match TRBD1. The CDR3 has 14 residues. Germline lookup yields CDR1 MNHEY and CDR2 SMNVEV (reference sequence). Losses at the gene ends were 8 bases for V and 4 bases for J; bases not matched to a gene: 7. The CDR3 coding sequence is TGTGCCAGCGGTGGGACAGGCTATAATCAGCCCCAGCATTTT. Protein sequence: CASGGTGYNQPQHF.

This clone was detected only a few times. V is TRBV13 and J is TRBJ1-2; TRBD1 is a possible D gene (6 bases). The germline CDR1 and CDR2 sequences are PRHDT and FYEKMQ (reference sequence). The V end was cut by 5 bases, the J end by 4 bases, with 11 bases between. The CDR3 contains 13 residues. CDR3 sequence: CASSTGAGYGYTF. CDR3 nucleotides: TGTGCCAGCAGCACGGGGGCTGGCTATGGCTACACCTTC.

V usage is TRBV5-1 and J usage is TRBJ2-7; D is undetermined. V lost 3 bases, J lost 0 bases, and 4 bases lay in between. This CDR3 has 12 residues. Germline V lookup: CDR1 SGHRS, CDR2 YFSETQ. CDR3 sequence: CASSSSSYEQYF. The CDR3 DNA reads TGCGCCAGCAGCTCCAGCTCCTACGAGCAGTACTTC.

The chain is built from TRBV19 and TRBJ1-5, with a possible D match to TRBD1 (5 bases). CDR1 is LNHDA and CDR2 is SQIVND in the germline V gene (reference sequence). Deletions cut 1 base from V and 1 base from J, with 17 bases between. The length of the CDR3 is 18 residues. CDR3 in DNA: TGTGCCAGTAGTATAGGGACCCGTGGGGCCCTGAGCAATCAGCCCCAGCATTTT. Translating it yields CASSIGTRGALSNQPQHF.

The J gene is TRBJ2-7, the V gene TRBV11-2; D gene uncertain. CDR1 and CDR2 (germline): SGHAT, FQNNGV. Trimming left V 5 bases short and J 3 bases short, with 11 bases between. This CDR3 spans 13 amino acids. The CDR3 region is CASSPGGLYEQYF. The CDR3 DNA is TGTGCCAGCAGCCCAGGCGGCCTCTACGAGCAGTACTTC. Full variable domain (rest looked up from reference TRBV11-2 and TRBJ2-7): EAGVAQSPRYKIIEKRQSVAFWCNPISGHATLYWYQQILGQGPKLLIQFQNNGVVDDSQLPKDRFSAERLKGVDSTLKIQPAKLEDSAVYLCASSPGGLYEQYFGPGTRLTVT.

The chain combines TRBV5-1 with TRBJ1-1, with D uncertain. The V end was cut by 2 bases, the J end by 3 bases, with 11 bases between. The CDR3 is made up of 14 amino acids. Germline V gives CDR1 SGHRS, CDR2 YFSETQ. CDR3 DNA sequence: TGCGCCAGCAGCTTCGGGGAAGGGCACACTGAAGCTTTCTTT. This gives the protein CASSFGEGHTEAFF.

This clone was counted between two and nine times. The V gene is TRBV4-1, the J gene TRBJ1-3; D is uncertain. CDR1 is MGHRA, CDR2 YSYEKL, per germline. Trimming cost V 1 base and J 0 bases, with 7 bases left between them. This CDR3 spans 15 amino acids. The CDR3 is CASSQVRASGNTIYF. CDR3 DNA sequence: TGCGCCAGCAGCCAAGTCCGCGCCTCTGGAAACACCATATATTTT.

This clone was detected only a few times. The CDR3 nucleotides read TGTGCCATCAGTGATAGATCGAACACCGGGGAGCTGTTTTTT. Its translation is CAISDRSNTGELFF. The rearrangement joins TRBV10-3 to TRBJ2-2; D call uncertain. There are 14 residues in the CDR3. Germline V gene data show CDR1 as ENHRY and CDR2 as SYGVKD. Trimming removed 3 bases from V and 0 bases from J, with 5 bases in between.

V gene TRBV11-2 combines with J gene TRBJ2-7; D possibly corresponds to TRBD1 (5 bases). The CDR3 consists of 13 residues. Per the germline V gene, CDR1 is SGHAT and CDR2 is FQNNGV. Between the trimmed V and J ends, which lost 2 bases and 2 bases, there was a span of 7 bases. CDR3 nucleotide sequence: TGTGCCAGCAGCTTAACAGGCGCCTACGAGCAGTACTTC. Its protein product is CASSLTGAYEQYF.

This rearrangement joins TRBV6-1 to TRBJ1-2; 10 bases fit TRBD1. This CDR3 region has 17 residues. Germline V gives CDR1 MNHNS, CDR2 SASEGT. Trimming cost V 0 bases and J 6 bases; bases outside gene matches: 10. This CDR3 reads CASSEADDRGRVDGYTF. DNA of the CDR3: TGTGCCAGCAGTGAAGCGGATGACAGGGGGCGGGTTGATGGCTACACCTTC.

The rearrangement links TRBV18 to TRBJ1-2, with 7 bases aligning to TRBD1. Germline loops: CDR1 KGHSH, CDR2 LQKENI. The ends lost 6 bases at V and 6 bases at J; junction bases unmatched: 19. The CDR3 contains 17 residues. The CDR3 DNA sequence: TGTGCCAGCTCCCACAGCATTGATACAGGGGAAGGGGATGGCTACACCTTC. This encodes CASSHSIDTGEGDGYTF.

By share of the sample, this clone is medium-sized. V and J are TRBV15 and TRBJ2-3; D uncertain. Trimming took 3 bases from V and 0 from J, leaving 4 bases between them. CDR1 LNHNV and CDR2 YYDKDF come from the germline V gene (reference sequence). The CDR3 is 13 residues long. This CDR3 is CATSSASTDTQYF. CDR3 nucleotide sequence: TGTGCCACCAGCAGTGCTAGCACAGATACGCAGTATTTT.